This TCR beta chain was sequenced in a study of long-term antiretroviral therapy in people with HIV (dated by TCRdb to 2022 to 2024). About the full investigation: The earliest samples were collected approximately a decade before the 2015 WHO recommendation for immediate ART, a period when ART was typically delayed until CD4 counts fell. No cross-contamination during QIAcube processing turned up in test extractions that ran a monoclonal T-cell line alongside 30 to 35 polyclonal samples. Of the 30 participants with HIV, approximately twelve were female. From over 25 adults with confirmed HIV infection, the cohort provided under 200 cryopreserved PBMC samples, gathered serially across a mean of around 6 years (range 1-12). A retrospective serial study tested whether ART initiation and durable HIV suppression were associated with changes in peripheral blood TRB repertoire composition and diversity. What the work shows at the level of the full study, not this receptor alone: Compared with controls, HIV repertoires had narrower CDR3 length ranges, and the network structure pointed to an antigen-experienced repertoire that shifted only slightly toward naive after ART. Owing to limited PBMC availability, only the TCR beta chain was sequenced, without alpha chain pairing. Inferences about post-ART repertoire changes are limited because no data were available on ART adherence, viral resistance or therapy changes. The repertoire was dominated across all time points by expanded TRB clones identified before ART initiation, although this dominance was seen to fluctuate and to decrease in many PLHIV after ART. Starting ART was linked to a significant rise in TRB diversity, yet even with long-term ART the diversity remained significantly lower than in transplant donor controls. Because pre-ART samples had limited cell numbers, unsorted PBMC were profiled rather than sorted CD4+ and CD8+ T cells. The samples were dated from about 2003 to 2018, and the ART regimens that were used may be less effective than current ART regimens.

The immunoSEQ hsTCRB v3.0 assay was used at survey level resolution for TRB variable region sequencing. The targeted TRB sequencing depth was about 40,000-55,000 T-cell genomes per sample. Pooled TRB libraries were sequenced on an Illumina MiSeq with a v3 150-cycle kit. Per the authors' processing: Analysis of repertoires was carried out in R inside a reproducible Nextflow workflow spanning QC, data transformation and analysis. LymphoSeq2, an R package for exploring AIRR-Seq data, was used to implement the custom analyses. A handful of samples yielding fewer than 5000 total TRB sequences were excluded, leaving 188 analyzed HIV repertoires. Of the approximately 190 retained HIV repertoires, about 60 were collected before and about 130 after ART initiation. Each repertoire was downsampled to 5000 TRB nucleotide sequences, and summary statistics were averaged across 100 downsampling iterations. Only TRB sequences with CDR3 regions of at least seven amino acids were retained for analysis. Diversity was measured with a Shannon entropy-derived clonality score and the Gini coefficient. In the repertoire networks, any two of the top 5000 CDR3 amino acid sequences were connected whenever the two sequences differed by an edit distance of one. GLIPH2 predicted antigen specificity groups and MHC restriction for TRB CDR3 amino acid sequences. Known CMV, EBV, HIV or tissue antigen associations were flagged by matching CDR3 amino acid sequences against VDJdb and McPAS-TCR. Pre-ART, post-ART and control groups were compared with Wilcoxon signed-rank tests and Holm-Bonferroni correction. Imported from immuneACCESS, the table was reduced by TCRdb to in-frame sequences with V and J called. These copies leave out some clones; in studies compared against another copy, an unresolved V gene accounts for under half, and the cause of the remainder is not known. The V and J calls and the clone size are those of that table, but D and trimming were determined from the DNA. This sample comprises tens of thousands of clones, 90% to 95% of them detected only once. The ten largest clones capture roughly 2.5% of the sample.

Participants were included only if at least one PBMC sample before ART initiation and at least two post-ART samples were available. Every participant with HIV received treatment in the United States of America. Before DNA extraction, cryopreserved samples of about 0.9-11 million PBMC were thawed and then washed. At the time of the earliest PBMC sample for each participant with HIV, ages ranged from about 23 to 60 years. PBMC samples were contributed by each participant from 1-4 timepoints before ART initiation and 2-8 timepoints after ART initiation, with a median of 7 samples. For every participant, serial HIV viral load, CD4+ T-cell count, ART history and demographic data were obtained. Using a Qiagen kit on a QIAcube, genomic DNA was extracted from unsorted PBMC, with samples processed in batches of 12. This clone came up once. What this receptor recognizes is not known. No quality values exist for individual bases; no much larger clone is one base distant.

Reading the germline V gene (reference sequence) gives CDR1 SGHNT and CDR2 YYREEE. Trimming at the junction amounts to 1 base on V and 6 bases on J, and the germline ends lie 5 bases apart. The CDR3 measures 11 amino acids from cysteine to phenylalanine. Solely the CDR3 DNA is kept, with 33 bases framed from the first base. The rearranged chain carries TRBV5-4 and TRBJ2-7; no D gene call is confident. The specimen comprised unsorted PBMCs, sampled 3.7 years after starting antiretroviral therapy. The sequence was obtained from a woman aged 45-60 years with HIV. The encoded CDR3 is CASSLWGEQYF. The nucleotides read TGTGCCAGCAGCTTGTGGGGCGAGCAGTACTTC.